This TCR beta chain was sequenced in a study of blood T cell repertoires in COVID-19 (TCRdb year 2020). Notes on the research overall: Collaborator samples came from the United States, Italy and Spain and covered acute and convalescent phases of COVID-19. Where available, HLA class I and class II types were taken from metadata supplied by the sample provider and were not determined by assay-based typing. The prospective study material was composed of cDNA or gDNA derived from T cells, B-cell-depleted T cells, or PBMCs. The repertoires were released in a freely available public database meant as a resource for research on the immune response to SARS-CoV-2. The dataset comprised deeply sampled blood TCRbeta repertoires from subjects exposed to, actively infected with, or recovered from COVID-19. Samples were obtained from the ongoing ImmuneRACE study (first 160 participants) and from 1,254 subjects provided by 6 global collaborators. Nearly every sample came with metadata listing a de-identified subject ID, COVID-19 status, age in years and sex. Here is what the overall study found, with its caveats: The quantity of clinical and demographic metadata differed by source and by participant and was supplied without curation.

Collaborating institutions collected whole blood in K2EDTA tubes following their own protocols. Collaborator samples were shipped for TCRbeta analysis as frozen whole blood, isolated PBMCs, or DNA extracted from either sample type. From the cysteine through the phenylalanine, the CDR3 covers 14 amino acids. The read is trimmed to its CDR3 DNA, 42 bases read in frame from base 1. CDR1 and CDR2 are read off the germline V gene (reference sequence) as SGHNT and YYREEE. V loses 2 bases of germline sequence and J loses 4 bases, and the interval between the two ends is 12 bases. This clone was observed a few times. This clone's antigen is unknown. Base qualities are not recorded, but no much larger clone differs from it by a single base. The immunoSEQ Assay, a bias-controlled multiplex PCR, was used to amplify TCRbeta CDR3 regions from genomic DNA. The study's own analysis went as follows. The number of nucleated cells in each sample was estimated from the amplification of reference gene primers within the assay. Sequence reads were collapsed and filtered to measure the absolute abundance of every unique TCRbeta CDR3 rearrangement. For each sample, productive Simpson clonality was calculated as the square root of Simpson's diversity index across productive rearrangements. The immuneACCESS repertoire file appears here via TCRdb, limited to in-frame rearrangements. These files lack a portion of the clones; in checked studies, under half of the deficit traces to unresolved V genes, and the cause of the others is not known. The DNA was the basis for D and trimming; V, J and clone size are from that table. Recorded for this sample are more than 200,000 clones; around 83% of them occurred a single time. Roughly 10% of the sample goes to the ten largest clones.

What was sequenced was peripheral blood. Recombination linked TRBV5-4 to TRBJ1-1; a tentative D call is TRBD1 (6 bases match). The sequence derives from a man of 80 years or more with acute or convalescent COVID-19. Here the CDR3 is given as CASSLTGFRTEAFF. In nucleotides, the sequence is TGTGCCAGCAGCTTAACAGGGTTTCGCACTGAAGCTTTCTTT. Beyond the CDR3, the reference TRBV5-4 and TRBJ1-1 genes provide the residues; the full variable domain reads: ETGVTQSPTHLIKTRGQQVTLRCSSQSGHNTVSWYQQALGQGPQFIFQYYREEENGRGNFPPRFSGLQFPNYSSELNVNALELDDSALYLCASSLTGFRTEAFFGQGTRLTVV.